This entry concerns a single TCR beta chain. Libraries were prepared by immunoSEQ multiplex PCR; TCRdb keeps only in-frame clonotypes and omits some of them. The sample has roughly 85,000 clones; 91% are singletons. This specimen comes from a study of T cell changes during pregnancy in multiple sclerosis. The clonotype was recovered from a female donor with multiple sclerosis, enrolled in a pregnancy study. The source was peripheral blood, collected in the first trimester of pregnancy.

The CDR3 sequence is CASSYSTSGTYEQYF. CDR3 DNA: TGTGCCAGCAGTTACTCAACCAGCGGGACTTACGAGCAGTACTTC. V gene TRBV6-5 combines with J gene TRBJ2-7; 7 nucleotides match TRBD2. V was clipped by 0 bases and J by 4 bases; unmatched bases: 6. The germline gives CDR1 MNHEY, CDR2 SVGAGI. The CDR3 has 15 residues.